Listed below are T cell receptor beta chains from one sample, sequenced in a study of blood T cell repertoires in COVID-19. The assay was immunoSEQ multiplex PCR, and TCRdb's table has in-frame clones only and misses some. The sample has some 57,000 clones; roughly 89% are singletons. The specimen sequenced was peripheral blood. The receptors derive from a human donor in a cohort sampled during active COVID-19. Each CDR3 is given with its conserved first and last residue. Fields, in order: J gene, V gene, clone size, D gene, CDR3 protein, CDR3 DNA. The D gene is left open where the match is weak. Clone size appears in some rows only: once, few, many, or a class for an expanded clone.

TRBJ1-4 | TRBV19 | NA | NA | CASSAGTESEKLFF | TGTGCCAGTAGTGCCGGTACCGAAAGTGAAAAACTGTTTTTT
TRBJ2-5 | TRBV7-6 | NA | TRBD2 | CASSLGVAGSQETQYF | TGTGCCAGCAGCTTAGGGGTAGCGGGGAGCCAAGAGACCCAGTACTTC
TRBJ1-6 | TRBV5-1 | NA | NA | CASSLTYLSPLHF | TGCGCCAGCAGCTTGACATACCTTTCACCCCTCCACTTT
TRBJ2-5 | TRBV29-1 | NA | NA | CSVERLGETQYF | TGCAGCGTTGAAAGACTAGGAGAGACCCAGTACTTC
TRBJ2-7 | TRBV2 | once | TRBD1 | CASKGTERGEQYF | TGTGCCAGCAAGGGGACAGAGAGGGGCGAGCAGTACTTC
TRBJ1-2 | TRBV3-1/TRBV3-2 | NA | TRBD1 | CASSLPGQSYGYTF | TGTGCCAGCAGCCTCCCGGGACAGAGCTATGGCTACACCTTC
TRBJ1-4 | TRBV30 | NA | TRBD1 | CAYYRGLEEKLFF | TGTGCCTATTACAGGGGGCTCGAAGAAAAACTGTTTTTT
TRBJ2-3 | TRBV5-8 | NA | TRBD1 | CASSRRQGFTDTQYF | TGTGCCAGCAGCAGAAGACAGGGATTCACAGATACGCAGTATTTT
TRBJ2-5 | TRBV7-3 | NA | TRBD1 | CASSPQGARETQYF | TGTGCCAGCAGCCCACAGGGGGCTCGGGAGACCCAGTACTTC
TRBJ2-5 | TRBV30 | NA | TRBD1 | CAWRTTGTGPGPQYF | TGTGCCTGGAGAACTACCGGGACAGGCCCTGGACCCCAGTACTTC
TRBJ2-3 | TRBV5-6 | once | TRBD1 | CASSFRLTGATSTDTQYF | TGTGCCAGCAGCTTTAGGTTGACAGGGGCGACGAGCACAGATACGCAGTATTTT
TRBJ2-7 | TRBV4-1 | NA | TRBD1 | CASSQGDRDGYEQYF | TGCGCCAGCAGCCAGGGGGACAGGGATGGCTACGAGCAGTACTTC
TRBJ2-7 | TRBV5-6 | NA | NA | CASSLGTFEQYF | TGTGCCAGCAGCTTGGGGACTTTCGAGCAGTACTTC
TRBJ2-3 | TRBV9 | NA | TRBD2 | CASSESGRRMWTDTQYF | TGTGCCAGCAGCGAGAGCGGGAGAAGGATGTGGACAGATACGCAGTATTTT
TRBJ1-2 | TRBV6-1 | few | TRBD1 | CASSERQGGYTF | TGTGCCAGCAGTGAGCGACAGGGAGGCTACACCTTC
TRBJ2-5 | TRBV25-1 | NA | TRBD2 | CASSGTGGRETQYF | TGTGCCAGCAGTGGCACGGGGGGGCGGGAGACCCAGTACTTC
TRBJ2-3 | TRBV24-1 | NA | TRBD2 | CATSDWDLAGGTDTQYF | TGTGCCACCAGTGATTGGGACTTGGCGGGGGGCACAGATACGCAGTATTTT
TRBJ1-5 | TRBV10-3 | NA | TRBD1 | CAISGQGRGGQPQHF | TGTGCCATCAGCGGACAGGGGCGTGGGGGTCAGCCCCAGCATTTT
TRBJ2-2 | TRBV7-9 | NA | NA | CASSHIWVGNTGELFF | TGTGCCAGCAGCCACATTTGGGTGGGCAACACCGGGGAGCTGTTTTTT
TRBJ1-1 | TRBV28 | once | TRBD1 | CASSSGTGGNTEAFF | TGTGCCAGCAGTTCCGGGACAGGGGGCAACACTGAAGCTTTCTTT
TRBJ2-7 | TRBV30 | NA | NA | CAWSVRGSMLAYEQYF | TGTGCCTGGAGTGTACGTGGGAGTATGCTCGCCTACGAGCAGTACTTC
TRBJ2-1 | TRBV11-3 | few | NA | CASSPSRGVNNEQFF | TGTGCCAGCAGCCCGTCTCGCGGGGTGAACAATGAGCAGTTCTTC
TRBJ1-5 | TRBV9 | NA | NA | CASSRTGTVQPQHF | TGTGCCAGCAGCCGAACAGGGACGGTCCAGCCCCAGCATTTT
TRBJ2-7 | TRBV4-3 | few | NA | CASSPMAGSYEQYF | TGCGCCAGCAGCCCCATGGCAGGAAGCTACGAGCAGTACTTC
TRBJ2-2 | TRBV7-9 | NA | NA | CASTYPGVGAGELFF | TGTGCCAGCACTTACCCAGGGGTCGGAGCCGGGGAGCTGTTTTTT
TRBJ1-1 | TRBV18 | NA | NA | CASSGTDSLFGAFF | TGTGCCAGCTCCGGAACAGACAGCCTATTTGGGGCTTTCTTT
TRBJ1-1 | TRBV5-4 | NA | NA | CASSSGLEAFF | TGTGCCAGCAGCTCGGGTCTTGAAGCTTTCTTT
TRBJ1-1 | TRBV19 | NA | NA | CASSIGLNRAFF | TGTGCCAGTAGTATAGGACTTAATCGGGCTTTCTTT
TRBJ2-4 | TRBV12-3/TRBV12-4 | NA | NA | CASSSGNIQYF | TGTGCCAGCAGCTCGGGAAACATTCAGTACTTC
TRBJ1-6 | TRBV9 | NA | TRBD1 | CASSVGRGQGDSPLHF | TGTGCCAGCAGCGTAGGCCGGGGACAGGGCGATTCACCCCTCCACTTT
TRBJ2-1 | TRBV10-3 | NA | NA | CAMSSRGSYNEQFF | TGTGCCATGTCTAGTCGCGGCTCCTACAATGAGCAGTTCTTC
TRBJ1-1 | TRBV6-6 | NA | NA | CASITGVNTEAFF | TGTGCCAGCATAACGGGAGTAAACACTGAAGCTTTCTTT
TRBJ2-2 | TRBV11-2 | NA | TRBD2 | CASSPRTSGRPSGELFF | TGTGCCAGCAGCCCCCGGACTAGCGGGAGGCCTTCCGGGGAGCTGTTTTTT
TRBJ2-1 | TRBV30 | NA | NA | CAWSSGTWQFF | TGTGCCTGGAGCTCCGGGACTTGGCAGTTCTTC
TRBJ1-1 | TRBV7-9 | NA | TRBD1 | CASSSHHRGNTEAFF | TGTGCCAGCAGCTCCCACCACAGGGGGAACACTGAAGCTTTCTTT
TRBJ2-3 | TRBV4-1 | NA | NA | CASSQPQRTSTDTQYF | TGCGCCAGCAGCCAACCTCAGCGGACTAGCACAGATACGCAGTATTTT
TRBJ1-2 | TRBV28 | NA | NA | CASSPLGSPGYTF | TGTGCCAGCAGTCCCCTAGGTAGCCCGGGCTACACCTTC
TRBJ2-7 | TRBV25-1 | NA | TRBD1 | CASRGQGNYEQYF | TGTGCCAGCAGGGGACAGGGGAACTACGAGCAGTACTTC
TRBJ1-4 | TRBV3-1/TRBV3-2 | NA | NA | CASSQAAVGGNEKLFF | TGTGCCAGCAGCCAAGCCGCGGTGGGGGGTAATGAAAAACTGTTTTTT
TRBJ1-1 | TRBV28 | NA | TRBD1 | CASAASTGMNTEAFF | TGTGCCAGCGCCGCCTCGACAGGGATGAACACTGAAGCTTTCTTT
TRBJ2-2 | TRBV7-8 | NA | NA | CASSLSRGTGELFF | TGTGCCAGCAGCTTATCAAGGGGCACCGGGGAGCTGTTTTTT
TRBJ2-3 | TRBV29-1 | NA | TRBD2 | CSVASGRGLTDTQYF | TGCAGCGTTGCTAGCGGGAGGGGGTTGACAGATACGCAGTATTTT
TRBJ2-3 | TRBV2 | NA | TRBD1 | CASSGKYRGSGTNLSTDTQYF | TGTGCCAGCAGTGGAAAATACAGGGGTAGTGGAACAAACCTAAGCACAGATACGCAGTATTTT
TRBJ2-3 | TRBV4-2 | NA | TRBD2 | CASSRGEGNTDTQYF | TGTGCCAGCAGCCGGGGGGAGGGCAACACAGATACGCAGTATTTT
TRBJ1-4 | TRBV15 | once | NA | CATSRDRNEKLFF | TGTGCCACCAGCAGAGACAGAAATGAAAAACTGTTTTTT
TRBJ2-1 | TRBV11-3 | NA | TRBD1 | CASSPDRGPNNEQFF | TGTGCCAGCAGCCCCGACAGGGGGCCGAACAATGAGCAGTTCTTC
TRBJ2-3 | TRBV7-2 | NA | NA | CASSLTLASLYF | TGTGCCAGCAGCTTGACCCTAGCGTCTCTGTATTTT
TRBJ1-1 | TRBV6-5 | NA | TRBD1 | CASSYSPLTGDTEAFF | TGTGCCAGCAGTTACTCACCCCTAACAGGGGACACTGAAGCTTTCTTT
TRBJ2-7 | TRBV7-9 | NA | TRBD1 | CASSTGQPYEQYF | TGTGCCAGCAGCACGGGACAGCCCTACGAGCAGTACTTC
TRBJ2-3 | TRBV4-1 | NA | TRBD2 | CASSLSSGRAWVTDTQYF | TGCGCCAGCAGCCTTTCTAGCGGGAGGGCCTGGGTGACAGATACGCAGTATTTT
TRBJ2-7 | TRBV7-9 | NA | TRBD1 | CASSAGDSYEQYF | TGTGCCAGCAGCGCTGGGGACAGCTACGAGCAGTACTTC
TRBJ2-3 | TRBV5-6 | NA | TRBD1 | CASSLRQGAGDTQYF | TGTGCCAGCAGCTTAAGACAGGGGGCTGGAGATACGCAGTATTTT
TRBJ2-3 | TRBV9 | NA | NA | CASSVVGIPDTQYF | TGTGCCAGCAGCGTAGTCGGGATTCCAGATACGCAGTATTTT
TRBJ2-2 | TRBV3-1/TRBV3-2 | NA | NA | CASSQDSPTVANTGELFF | TGTGCCAGCAGCCAAGACTCCCCGACAGTCGCGAACACCGGGGAGCTGTTTTTT
TRBJ2-3 | TRBV5-4 | NA | NA | CASRGGREPDTQYF | TGTGCCAGCAGGGGGGGTAGGGAACCGGATACGCAGTATTTT